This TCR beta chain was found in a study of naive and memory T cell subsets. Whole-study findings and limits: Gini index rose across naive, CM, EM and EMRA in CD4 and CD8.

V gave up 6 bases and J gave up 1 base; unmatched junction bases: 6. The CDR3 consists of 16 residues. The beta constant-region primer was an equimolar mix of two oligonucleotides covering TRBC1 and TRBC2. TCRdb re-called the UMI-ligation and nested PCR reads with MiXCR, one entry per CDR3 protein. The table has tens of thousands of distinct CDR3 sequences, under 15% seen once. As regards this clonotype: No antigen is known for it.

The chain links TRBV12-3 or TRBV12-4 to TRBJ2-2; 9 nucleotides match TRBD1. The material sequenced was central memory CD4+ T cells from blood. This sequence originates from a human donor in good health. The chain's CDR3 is CASSPGQGRNTGELFF. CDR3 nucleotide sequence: TGTGCCAGCAGCCCTGGACAGGGGCGGAACACCGGGGAGCTGTTTTTT.